This T cell receptor (beta chain) was recovered during a study of blood T cell repertoires in COVID-19. The V and J ends lost 2 bases and 7 bases, in that order; junction bases with no gene match: 7. The CDR3 loop spans 15 amino acids. From germline, CDR1 is SNHLY and CDR2 FYNNEI. This table comes from immunoSEQ multiplex PCR, and its TCRdb copy is limited to in-frame clones, with some not included. This sample yields 120,000 to 150,000 clones, of which over 75% are seen a single time; 1.5% to 2% belongs to the top ten. The sequencing input was peripheral blood. This chain joins TRBV2 and TRBJ2-7; 11 bases fit TRBD1. The TCR originated in a human donor in a cohort sampled during active COVID-19. CDR3 region: CASSETGTGGWEQYF. CDR3 DNA: TGTGCCAGCAGTGAAACGGGGACAGGGGGTTGGGAGCAGTACTTC.